This is a list of T cell receptor beta chains from one sample in a study of CD8 T cells in Susac syndrome. TCRdb processed the immunoSEQ multiplex PCR reads anew with MiXCR; each CDR3 protein has one entry. The repertoire consists of 150,000 to 200,000 distinct CDR3 sequences, with approximately 93% occurring once and the leading ten covering 0.09% to 0.12%. Sequenced material: CD4+ T cells from PBMCs. Receptor source: a human donor in good health. The CDR3 runs from the conserved cysteine through the conserved F or W. The order of the fields is CDR3 length, D gene, clone size, J gene, V gene, CDR3 DNA, CDR3 protein. The D gene is left open where the match is weak. Size is omitted from some rows. Given values are once, few, many or a class for expanded clones.

>12|-|-|TRBJ1-1|TRBV20-1
TGCAGTGCCTATGGACAGACAGCTGAAGCTTTCTTT
CSAYGQTAEAFF
>14|-|-|TRBJ2-5|TRBV20-1
TGCAGTGCCGCCGGAGGTGGTAGAACGGAGACCCAGTACTTC
CSAAGGGRTETQYF
>13|-|-|TRBJ1-5|TRBV7-2
TGTGCCAGCAGCTTCGGGGCTAATCAGCCCCAGCATTTT
CASSFGANQPQHF
>13|TRBD1|-|TRBJ1-2|TRBV2
TGTGCCAGCAGAGCGGGACAGGGGTTGGGCTACACCTTC
CASRAGQGLGYTF
>11|-|-|TRBJ2-5|TRBV5-1
TGTGCCAGCAGCGTTCAAGAGACCCAGTACTTC
CASSVQETQYF
>15|TRBD1|-|TRBJ1-1|TRBV28
TGTGCCAGCAGGGCTCCTTGGGGACAGGGGGCTGGAGCTTTCTTT
CASRAPWGQGAGAFF
>15|-|once|TRBJ2-5|TRBV7-9
TGTGCCAGCAGCTTAGGTTGGCAGATCCAAGAGACCCAGTACTTC
CASSLGWQIQETQYF
>13|-|-|TRBJ2-5|TRBV19
TGTGCCAGTAGTAAGGGGAACGAGGAGACCCAGTACTTC
CASSKGNEETQYF
>17|-|-|TRBJ2-2|TRBV7-8
TGTGCCAGCAGCTTACCGATGAGGCTAGCCCCTGGTAGGGAGCTGTTTTTT
CASSLPMRLAPGRELFF
>14|TRBD1|once|TRBJ2-7|TRBV28
TGTGCCAGCAGTGCGGACAGGGTGAACTACGAGCAGTACTTC
CASSADRVNYEQYF
>14|TRBD1|-|TRBJ2-5|TRBV19
TGTGCCAGTAGTCGAGACAGGGCTGGAGAGACCCAGTACTTC
CASSRDRAGETQYF
>18|TRBD1|-|TRBJ1-6|TRBV20-1
TGCAGTGCTCTGACGGGGACAGGTCTCGGTTTGGATAATTCACCCCTCCACTTT
CSALTGTGLGLDNSPLHF
>15|-|-|TRBJ1-5|TRBV19
TGTGCCAGTAGTACGGCAGGTTATAGCAATCAGCCCCAGCATTTT
CASSTAGYSNQPQHF
>16|-|-|TRBJ1-1|TRBV28
TGTGCCAGCAGTTTCCCCCGGCGGGTCTTAGGGACTGAAGCTTTCTTT
CASSFPRRVLGTEAFF
>14|-|-|TRBJ2-2|TRBV10-3
TGTGCCATCACAAGCAAGGCATCGAACGGGGAGCTGTTTTTT
CAITSKASNGELFF
>15|TRBD2|-|TRBJ2-3|TRBV28
TGTGCCAGCAGTACTAGCGGGGGGACCACAGATACGCAGTATTTT
CASSTSGGTTDTQYF
>14|-|-|TRBJ1-1|TRBV28
TGTGCCAGCAGTTCAATCCTGTTTAACACTGAAGCTTTCTTT
CASSSILFNTEAFF
>15|-|-|TRBJ2-5|TRBV24-1
TGTGCCACCAGTGACAGTGGAACGGACCAAGAGACCCAGTACTTC
CATSDSGTDQETQYF
>14|-|-|TRBJ2-4|TRBV6-5
TGTGCCAGCAGTAATAGGCCCCCCCTCGCGATTCAGTACTTC
CASSNRPPLAIQYF
>14|-|once|TRBJ1-1|TRBV28
TGTGCCAGCAGACTGGGGCTGCTTAACACTGAAGCTTTCTTT
CASRLGLLNTEAFF
>15|TRBD1|-|TRBJ2-7|TRBV5-1
TGCGCCAGCAGCTTGAGACAGGGGGCTGTCTACGAGCAGTACTTC
CASSLRQGAVYEQYF
>14|-|-|TRBJ1-2|TRBV7-2
TGTGCCAGCAGCTTAGTTGCGGGAAACTATGGCTACACCTTC
CASSLVAGNYGYTF
>13|-|-|TRBJ1-5|TRBV20-1
TGCAGTGCTACAGGGGTTAGCAATCAGCCCCAGCATTTT
CSATGVSNQPQHF
>15|TRBD2|once|TRBJ2-7|TRBV20-1
TGCAGTGCCGGATTGACTAGCGGGGGCTCCTACGAGCAGTACTTC
CSAGLTSGGSYEQYF
>14|-|once|TRBJ2-2|TRBV2
TGTGCCGGTACAGGGTTGGGAAACACCGGGGAGCTGTTTTTT
CAGTGLGNTGELFF
>14|-|-|TRBJ2-5|TRBV5-6
TGTGCCAGCAGCTCATACAGGGAAGGAGAGACCCAGTACTTC
CASSSYREGETQYF
>12|-|-|TRBJ2-7|TRBV29-1
TGCAGCCTGAGTGACGGGGCTAACGAGCAGTACTTC
CSLSDGANEQYF
>16|-|-|TRBJ1-2|TRBV9
TGTGCCAGCAGCGTAAGTCCCAGCCCGGCAGGGCACGGCTACACCTTC
CASSVSPSPAGHGYTF
>14|TRBD1|-|TRBJ2-5|TRBV7-2
TGTGCCAGCAGCCCTGGGACAGGGGGTATGACCCAGTACTTC
CASSPGTGGMTQYF
>11|-|-|TRBJ1-1|TRBV7-3
TGTGCCACCACGCTGAACACTGAAGCTTTCTTT
CATTLNTEAFF
>14|-|-|TRBJ2-1|TRBV5-1
TGCGCCAGCAGCCGCCTGGGCCGTGGGAATGAGCAGTTCTTC
CASSRLGRGNEQFF
>13|-|-|TRBJ1-5|TRBV10-3
TGTGCCATCACCAGAGATATGGATCAGCCCCAGCATTTT
CAITRDMDQPQHF
>14|-|-|TRBJ2-2|TRBV29-1
TGCAGCGCCCGGGGACGGCTACTGACCGGGGAGCTGTTTTTT
CSARGRLLTGELFF
>11|-|-|TRBJ2-7|TRBV12-3/TRBV12-4
TGTGCCAGCAGGGGGGAAGGGGAGCAGTACTTC
CASRGEGEQYF
>14|TRBD2|-|TRBJ2-2|TRBV5-6
TGTGCCAGCAGCTTGGGACCTAGCGGTGGGGAGCTGTTTTTT
CASSLGPSGGELFF
>18|TRBD1|-|TRBJ2-6|TRBV7-2
TGTGCCAGCAGCTTAGTAGGGACAGGGGGGCCTGGGGCCAACGTCCTGACTTTC
CASSLVGTGGPGANVLTF
>15|-|-|TRBJ1-2|TRBV28
TGTGCCAGCAGTTCCTTCGCGACAGGCAACTATGGCTACACCTTC
CASSSFATGNYGYTF
>16|-|-|TRBJ2-2|TRBV12-3/TRBV12-4
TGTGCCAGCAGTTTAGCGATGGGGACACCCACCGGGGAGCTGTTTTTT
CASSLAMGTPTGELFF
>13|-|once|TRBJ2-7|TRBV29-1
TGCAGCGTTAAAATCCAGGGAACTTACGAGCAGTACTTC
CSVKIQGTYEQYF
>13|-|-|TRBJ1-1|TRBV18
TGTGCCAGTTCCCTCAAGGAGAACACTGAAGCTTTCTTT
CASSLKENTEAFF